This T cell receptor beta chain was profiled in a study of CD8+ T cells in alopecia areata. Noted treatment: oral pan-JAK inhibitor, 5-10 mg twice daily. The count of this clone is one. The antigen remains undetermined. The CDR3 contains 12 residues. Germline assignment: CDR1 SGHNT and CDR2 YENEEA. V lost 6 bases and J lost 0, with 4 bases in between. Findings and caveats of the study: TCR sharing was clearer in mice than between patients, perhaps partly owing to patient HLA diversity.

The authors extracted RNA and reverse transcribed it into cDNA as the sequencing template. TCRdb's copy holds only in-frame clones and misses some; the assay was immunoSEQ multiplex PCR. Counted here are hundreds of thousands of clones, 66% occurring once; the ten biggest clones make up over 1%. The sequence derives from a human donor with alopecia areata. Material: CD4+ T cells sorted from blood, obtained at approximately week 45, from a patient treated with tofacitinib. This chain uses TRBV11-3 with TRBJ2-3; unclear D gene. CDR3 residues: CASSLSTDTQYF. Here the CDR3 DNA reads TGTGCCAGCAGTCTTAGCACAGATACGCAGTATTTT.